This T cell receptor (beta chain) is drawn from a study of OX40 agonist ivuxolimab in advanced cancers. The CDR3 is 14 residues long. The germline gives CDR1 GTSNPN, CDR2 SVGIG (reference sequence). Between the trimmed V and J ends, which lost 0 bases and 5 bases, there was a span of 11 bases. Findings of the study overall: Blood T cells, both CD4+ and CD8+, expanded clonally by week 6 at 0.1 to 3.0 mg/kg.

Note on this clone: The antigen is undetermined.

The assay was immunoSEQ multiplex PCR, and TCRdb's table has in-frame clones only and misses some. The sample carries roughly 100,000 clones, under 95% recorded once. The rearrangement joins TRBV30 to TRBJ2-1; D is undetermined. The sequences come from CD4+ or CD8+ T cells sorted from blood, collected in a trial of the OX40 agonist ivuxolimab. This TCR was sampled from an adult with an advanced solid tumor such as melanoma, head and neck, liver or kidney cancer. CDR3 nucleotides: TGTGCCTGGAGTGTCCCTCCCAGTAACAATGAGCAGTTCTTC. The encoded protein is CAWSVPPSNNEQFF.